The clone carrying this T cell receptor beta chain was counted only a few times. Antigen unknown. Distinct nucleotide sequences in the sample also encode this CDR3. The donors belonged to the approximately 120-subject validation cohort, separate from the roughly 700-subject first cohort. This sample is drawn from a study of cytomegalovirus exposure and HLA in healthy donors. For the study at large: The approximately 680 first-cohort repertoires and the roughly 120 validation repertoires shared the same platform, a later analysis reported. Broader study findings: The classifier was said to identify cytomegalovirus status with high specificity and sensitivity. The CMV antigen specificity of a few CMV-associated chains was confirmed through in vitro analysis.

Libraries were prepared by immunoSEQ multiplex PCR; TCRdb keeps only in-frame clonotypes and omits some of them. The sample yields 150,000 to 200,000 clones, roughly 84% seen once. Losses at the gene ends were 4 bases for V and 3 bases for J; bases not matched to a gene: 4. CDR1 and CDR2 from the germline V gene are LGHNA and YSLEER. The CDR3 is 14 residues long. The sample taken for sequencing was PBMCs. The source is a man aged 25 to 40 in good health and CMV-seropositive. V and J are TRBV4-3 and TRBJ2-3; 7 nucleotides agree with TRBD2. The CDR3 here is CASSPGGGTDTQYF. The DNA of the CDR3 is TGCGCCAGCAGCCCGGGGGGAGGGACAGATACGCAGTATTTT.